A selection of T cell receptor beta chains follows, all from one sample in a study of blood T cell repertoires in COVID-19. Generated by immunoSEQ multiplex PCR, the TCRdb table keeps only in-frame clones and is missing some. The sample holds a few hundred thousand clones; under 90% are singletons and the top ten take under 4.5%. The sample taken for sequencing was PBMCs or T cells enriched from blood (not recorded which). The origin of the receptors is a man aged 25 to 40 with acute COVID-19. Each CDR3 is given with its conserved first and last residue. A D gene is named only where the DNA matches it firmly. Part of the rows lack a size; the others show once, few, many or a class for expanded clones.

DNA,CDR3,J,size,D,V
TGTGCCAGCAGCGTGGGACAGGGATATGGCTACACCTTC,CASSVGQGYGYTF,TRBJ1-2,.,TRBD1,TRBV7-9
TGTGCCAGCAGCCAGGACCGGACAGGCCCTTTGGCTGAAGCTTTCTTT,CASSQDRTGPLAEAFF,TRBJ1-1,.,TRBD1,TRBV4-2
TGTGCCAGCAGCTTTTACCCGGGGGGAGACAATGAGCAGTTCTTC,CASSFYPGGDNEQFF,TRBJ2-1,.,TRBD2,TRBV27
TGCGCCAGCAGCACGGGACTACCGAGCAATGAGCAGTTCTTC,CASSTGLPSNEQFF,TRBJ2-1,.,TRBD2,TRBV5-1
TGTGCCAGCAGACCCGGGACAGGTAACACCGGGGAGCTGTTTTTT,CASRPGTGNTGELFF,TRBJ2-2,.,TRBD1,TRBV14
TGTGCCAGTTCGACAGGGAGCACCGGGGAGCTGTTTTTT,CASSTGSTGELFF,TRBJ2-2,few,TRBD1,TRBV19
TGTGCCAGCTCCACTCGGGGGGCAGGAGACAACTATGGCTACACCTTC,CASSTRGAGDNYGYTF,TRBJ1-2,.,.,TRBV18
TGCAGCGTTGTTTTAATTGGGCCTAGCGGGAGAGATAATGAGCAGTTCTTC,CSVVLIGPSGRDNEQFF,TRBJ2-1,.,TRBD2,TRBV29-1
TGTGCCAGCAGTCCCCTGGGGCGCGGCTACACCTTC,CASSPLGRGYTF,TRBJ1-2,.,.,TRBV9
TGTGCCACCAGTGATTCAGGCCGAATGAACACTGAAGCTTTCTTT,CATSDSGRMNTEAFF,TRBJ1-1,.,.,TRBV24-1
TGTGCCAGTAGTATCAGCGCACGGAGTTTACAAGAGACCCAGTACTTC,CASSISARSLQETQYF,TRBJ2-5,.,.,TRBV19
TGTGCCAGCTCACCACCGGAGGGGGCGGCTAATCAGCCCCAGCATTTT,CASSPPEGAANQPQHF,TRBJ1-5,.,TRBD1,TRBV18
TGTGCCAGCAGTTACTCTAGGGGGGGACAGCCCCAGCATTTT,CASSYSRGGQPQHF,TRBJ1-5,.,.,TRBV6-6
TGTGCCAGCAGCTACCGGGACAGGGTCGGGAACTATGGCTACACCTTC,CASSYRDRVGNYGYTF,TRBJ1-2,.,TRBD1,TRBV5-1
TGTGCCAGTAGTACGCTGAGCCGGGAAAAACTGTTTTTT,CASSTLSREKLFF,TRBJ1-4,.,.,TRBV19
TGTGCCAGCAGTTCTACAGGGGCCTATGGCTACACCTTC,CASSSTGAYGYTF,TRBJ1-2,.,TRBD1,TRBV7-8
TGTGCCAGCAGCCAAGAGGGCGGGAGGGTCGGAGAGACCCAGTACTTC,CASSQEGGRVGETQYF,TRBJ2-5,once,TRBD2,TRBV3-1/TRBV3-2
TGTGCCAGCAGCTTAGGAAGAAGCGGGGCTAGCACAGATACGCAGTATTTT,CASSLGRSGASTDTQYF,TRBJ2-3,.,TRBD2,TRBV11-3
TGTGCCAGCAGCTTCCCCAAAATAACAGGGCTGGAGACCCAGTACTTC,CASSFPKITGLETQYF,TRBJ2-5,.,.,TRBV7-9
TGCAGTGCTAGCGGGAACAATGAGCAGTTCTTC,CSASGNNEQFF,TRBJ2-1,.,.,TRBV20-1
TGTGCCAGCAGTTACTCGATTCAGAACACAGATACGCAGTATTTT,CASSYSIQNTDTQYF,TRBJ2-3,.,.,TRBV6-5
TGTGCCAGCAGCTTAGAAGGGGGCTTAGCTAATGAAAAACTGTTTTTT,CASSLEGGLANEKLFF,TRBJ1-4,.,TRBD1,TRBV7-9
TGCGCCAGTACAACCGGGACAGGGGGCGGGGATTTCTCCGGGGAGCTGTTTTTT,CASTTGTGGGDFSGELFF,TRBJ2-2,once,TRBD1,TRBV5-1
TGTGCCAGCAGCATCGGGGACAGGGCCGGGGAGCTGTTTTTT,CASSIGDRAGELFF,TRBJ2-2,once,TRBD1,TRBV11-3
TGCGCCAGCAGTGAGTCCGTCTATGGCTACACCTTC,CASSESVYGYTF,TRBJ1-2,.,.,TRBV10-2
TGTGCCTGGAGTACACCTAGACAGGGTGGCAATCAACCCCAGCATTTT,CAWSTPRQGGNQPQHF,TRBJ1-5,.,TRBD1,TRBV30
TGCAGCGCACTCGGGGGACAGGGTCGGGAGACCCAGTACTTC,CSALGGQGRETQYF,TRBJ2-5,.,TRBD1,TRBV29-1
TGTGCCAGCAGCCGTAGCGGGAGCGGAGAGACCCAGTACTTC,CASSRSGSGETQYF,TRBJ2-5,.,TRBD2,TRBV7-3
TGTGCCAGCAGTCGGCAGGGGGCCATGGTACAGCCCCAGCATTTT,CASSRQGAMVQPQHF,TRBJ1-5,few,TRBD1,TRBV27
TGTGCCAGCAGCCAAGTTTCTGATGAGCAGTTCTTC,CASSQVSDEQFF,TRBJ2-1,.,.,TRBV14
TGTGCCAGCAGCGTAGGCGAGCGGGAGGGCCGCAATGAGCAGTTCTTC,CASSVGEREGRNEQFF,TRBJ2-1,.,TRBD2,TRBV9
TGTGCCAGTAGAAGACAGGGACCCCCTCGAGACTATGGCTACACCTTC,CASRRQGPPRDYGYTF,TRBJ1-2,.,TRBD1,TRBV19
TGTGCCAGCAGCGTACGTAGGGGGTTCTATAATTCACCCCTCCACTTT,CASSVRRGFYNSPLHF,TRBJ1-6,.,.,TRBV28
TGTGCCACCAGTGCGGGGGACAGGGGCGCTCCTGAAGCTTTCTTT,CATSAGDRGAPEAFF,TRBJ1-1,.,TRBD1,TRBV24-1
TGTGCCAGCAGTGTCCTCTATGGCTACACCTTC,CASSVLYGYTF,TRBJ1-2,.,.,TRBV2
TGTGCCAGCAGTTCCCGGGGGGCATCTTCACCCCTCCACTTT,CASSSRGASSPLHF,TRBJ1-6,.,.,TRBV6-6
TGTGCCAGCAGCGGACAGGGGGCCTCAGATACGCAGTATTTT,CASSGQGASDTQYF,TRBJ2-3,once,TRBD1,TRBV7-2
TGTGCCAGCAGCTGGGACATTGAAGCTTTCTTT,CASSWDIEAFF,TRBJ1-1,.,.,TRBV6-6
TGTGCCAGCACCCCTCGAGTAATTTATGGCTACACCTTC,CASTPRVIYGYTF,TRBJ1-2,.,.,TRBV12-3/TRBV12-4
TGTGCCAGCAGCCCAAGGGGGGGGCCGACAGAGACCCAGTACTTC,CASSPRGGPTETQYF,TRBJ2-5,.,.,TRBV13
TGTGCCAGTAGTACGGGACAGGGGGCCGCTGAAGCTTTCTTT,CASSTGQGAAEAFF,TRBJ1-1,.,TRBD1,TRBV19
TGCGCCAGCAGCCAAGAGGGAGCGAGGGCCGGGGAGCTGTTTTTT,CASSQEGARAGELFF,TRBJ2-2,.,.,TRBV4-3
TGTGCCAGCAGTGCCAACAGGGAGTTCAAGGATGGCTACACCTTC,CASSANREFKDGYTF,TRBJ1-2,.,.,TRBV6-4
TGTGCCAGCAGCCCGGGACTAGCGGGAGGGACTGAGCAGTTCTTC,CASSPGLAGGTEQFF,TRBJ2-1,.,TRBD2,TRBV3-1/TRBV3-2